This is a list of T cell receptor beta chains from one sample in a study of T cell repertoires in cytomegalovirus infection. In TCRdb, the reads were re-called with MiXCR into one record per CDR3 protein. The sample lists approximately 750,000 distinct CDR3 sequences, 35% to 45% seen once, with roughly 2.8% in the top ten. The sequenced material came from PBMCs. All receptors come from a human donor in good health (CMV status not recorded). Some clones in this sample may be carry-over from other donors' samples. Both conserved end residues are part of each CDR3. The order of the fields is V gene, D gene, CDR3 length, clone size, J gene, CDR3 DNA, CDR3 protein. A D gene is named only where the DNA matches it firmly. The listing skips clone size in some rows; elsewhere it reads once, few, many or a size class.

v_gene: TRBV20-1; d_gene: TRBD1; len: 13; abundance: -; j_gene: TRBJ2-5; CDR3nt: TGCAGTGCTACTTGGGACAGGGGCGAGACCCAGTACTTC; CDR3aa: CSATWDRGETQYF
v_gene: TRBV5-1; d_gene: -; len: 14; abundance: -; j_gene: TRBJ2-1; CDR3nt: TGCGCCAGCAGCCTTGGGGTGCGAGACAATGAGCAGTTCTTC; CDR3aa: CASSLGVRDNEQFF
v_gene: TRBV28; d_gene: TRBD2; len: 16; abundance: -; j_gene: TRBJ2-7; CDR3nt: TGTGCCAGCACTTCTGGTAGCGGGAGGGGTACCTACGAGCAGTACTTC; CDR3aa: CASTSGSGRGTYEQYF
v_gene: TRBV6-6; d_gene: -; len: 15; abundance: -; j_gene: TRBJ2-3; CDR3nt: TGTGCCAGCAGTTACTCGGGGTTCTACGGGGATACGCAGTATTTT; CDR3aa: CASSYSGFYGDTQYF
v_gene: TRBV20-1; d_gene: -; len: 12; abundance: -; j_gene: TRBJ2-1; CDR3nt: TGCAGTGCTGTACCGGGACCCAATGAGCAGTTCTTC; CDR3aa: CSAVPGPNEQFF
v_gene: TRBV7-6; d_gene: -; len: 16; abundance: few; j_gene: TRBJ2-5; CDR3nt: TGTGCTAGCAGCTTAGGGGGACTTTGGTACCAAGAGACCCAGTACTTC; CDR3aa: CASSLGGLWYQETQYF
v_gene: TRBV7-2; d_gene: TRBD2; len: 17; abundance: few; j_gene: TRBJ2-7; CDR3nt: TGTGCCAGCAGCCAACGATCAGCTAGCGGGAGATTGGTCGAGCAGTACTTC; CDR3aa: CASSQRSASGRLVEQYF
v_gene: TRBV5-6; d_gene: TRBD2; len: 15; abundance: -; j_gene: TRBJ2-7; CDR3nt: TGTGCCAGCAGCTTCCGAAGGACTAGCGGATACGAGCAGTACTTC; CDR3aa: CASSFRRTSGYEQYF
v_gene: TRBV28; d_gene: -; len: 17; abundance: -; j_gene: TRBJ2-7; CDR3nt: TGTGCCAGCAGTTTCGGGGCAGGGGGGGTTTTCGATTTCGAGCAGTACTTC; CDR3aa: CASSFGAGGVFDFEQYF
v_gene: TRBV7-6; d_gene: -; len: 16; abundance: many; j_gene: TRBJ2-4; CDR3nt: TGTGCCAGCAGCGCCGCCACAGGCGCCGCCAAAAACATTCAGTACTTC; CDR3aa: CASSAATGAAKNIQYF
v_gene: TRBV28; d_gene: -; len: 15; abundance: once; j_gene: TRBJ2-7; CDR3nt: TGTGCCAGCAGGGGACCAGGGGTTTCGGGTCCCGAGCAGTACTTC; CDR3aa: CASRGPGVSGPEQYF
v_gene: TRBV28; d_gene: -; len: 14; abundance: -; j_gene: TRBJ1-3; CDR3nt: TGTGCCAGCAGTCCTCAGGGGTCTGGAAACACCATATATTTT; CDR3aa: CASSPQGSGNTIYF
v_gene: TRBV11-2; d_gene: TRBD2; len: 16; abundance: -; j_gene: TRBJ2-2; CDR3nt: TGTGCCAGCAGCTCATTAGCGGGGACGAACACCGGGGAGCTGTTTTTT; CDR3aa: CASSSLAGTNTGELFF
v_gene: TRBV27; d_gene: TRBD2; len: 14; abundance: -; j_gene: TRBJ2-7; CDR3nt: TGTGCCAGCGAAAAGCGGGGTGGCTCCTACGAGCAGTACTTC; CDR3aa: CASEKRGGSYEQYF
v_gene: TRBV5-4; d_gene: -; len: 13; abundance: few; j_gene: TRBJ2-5; CDR3nt: TGTGCCAGCAGCTCGCCGGGAGTGGAGACCCAGTACTTC; CDR3aa: CASSSPGVETQYF
v_gene: TRBV7-6; d_gene: -; len: 16; abundance: -; j_gene: TRBJ2-5; CDR3nt: TGTGCCAGCAGCGTAGCGGACAGCCTGCTCCAAGAGACCCAGTACTTC; CDR3aa: CASSVADSLLQETQYF
v_gene: TRBV12-3/TRBV12-4; d_gene: -; len: 14; abundance: -; j_gene: TRBJ1-1; CDR3nt: TGTGCCAGCAGTTTGTTCAGGGCGGGCACTGAAGCTTTCTTT; CDR3aa: CASSLFRAGTEAFF
v_gene: TRBV5-6; d_gene: -; len: 17; abundance: -; j_gene: TRBJ2-6; CDR3nt: TGTGCCAGCAGCTTGGATGGCTGGCAAGCTGGGGCCAACGTCCTGACTTTC; CDR3aa: CASSLDGWQAGANVLTF
v_gene: TRBV5-6; d_gene: -; len: 13; abundance: many; j_gene: TRBJ2-1; CDR3nt: TGTGCCAGCAGCTTAGGCGGGTACAATGAGCAGTTCTTC; CDR3aa: CASSLGGYNEQFF
v_gene: TRBV6-4; d_gene: TRBD2; len: 15; abundance: -; j_gene: TRBJ2-1; CDR3nt: TGTGCCAGCAGTGAGACTAGCGGGGAACACAATGAGCAGTTCTTC; CDR3aa: CASSETSGEHNEQFF
v_gene: TRBV12-3/TRBV12-4; d_gene: TRBD2; len: 19; abundance: few; j_gene: TRBJ2-1; CDR3nt: TGTGCCAGCAGTTTAGCCCGGACTAGCGGGAGAAGGGGGTACAATGAGCAGTTCTTC; CDR3aa: CASSLARTSGRRGYNEQFF
v_gene: TRBV19; d_gene: -; len: 14; abundance: -; j_gene: TRBJ2-3; CDR3nt: TGTGCTGCTAAAAAGAGAATAAGCACAGATACGCAGTATTTT; CDR3aa: CAAKKRISTDTQYF